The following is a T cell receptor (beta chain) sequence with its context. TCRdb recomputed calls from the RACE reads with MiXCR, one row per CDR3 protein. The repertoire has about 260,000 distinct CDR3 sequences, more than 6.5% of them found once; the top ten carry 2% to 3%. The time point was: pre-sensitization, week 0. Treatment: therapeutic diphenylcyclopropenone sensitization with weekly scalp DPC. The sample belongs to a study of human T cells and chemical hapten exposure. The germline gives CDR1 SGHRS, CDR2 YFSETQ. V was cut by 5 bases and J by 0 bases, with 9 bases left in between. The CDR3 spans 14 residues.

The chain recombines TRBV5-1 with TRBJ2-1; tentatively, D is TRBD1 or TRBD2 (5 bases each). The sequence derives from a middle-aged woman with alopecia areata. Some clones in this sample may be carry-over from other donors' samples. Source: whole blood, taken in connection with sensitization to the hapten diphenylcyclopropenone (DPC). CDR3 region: CASSRDPSYNEQFF. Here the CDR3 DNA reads TGCGCCAGCAGTCGGGACCCCTCCTACAATGAGCAGTTCTTC.